This T cell receptor beta chain was retrieved from a study of T-cell reconstitution after alpha-beta-depleted transplantation in children (dated by TCRdb to 2016 to 2017). In terms of the full investigation: Using TCR repertoire profiling, the study followed T-cell immune reconstitution in a quantitative way in children after TCRalphabeta/CD19-depleted allogeneic hematopoietic cell transplantation.

The CDR3 contains 14 residues, cysteine and phenylalanine counted. The retained sequence is limited to the CDR3, 42 bases, with the frame set at the first base. V and J lose 5 bases and 2 bases, and a span of 9 bases separates them. From the germline V gene, CDR1 is ENHRY and CDR2 is SYGVKD. Libraries were made using PCR. Sequenced on an Illumina HiSeq 2500. To normalize quantification of the TCRbeta repertoire, the TCR libraries were built with molecular barcoding that relied on unique molecular identifiers. TCRdb ran its own pipeline on the public reads, namely fastp trimming at Q25 and MiXCR clone calling, and kept in-frame beta chains. CDR3 protein sequences are deduplicated, and each keeps its most common genes and DNA. In this sample the table shows approximately 520,000 distinct CDR3 sequences, approximately 10% of which occur a single time. Of the sample, about 15% falls within the top ten clones.

The treatment or condition label on this specimen signifies: allogeneic hematopoietic cell transplantation with graft depleted of TCRalphabeta T cells and CD19 B cells. TCRalphabeta/CD19-depleted allogeneic hematopoietic cell grafts were given to the transplant recipients, all of whom were children. Study-level results and caveats: Hyperexpanded clone frequencies declined over subsequent months; after one year, T-cell counts and TCRbeta diversity were mostly attributed to newly produced T cells. The apparently early alphabetaT-cell count recovery about two months after transplant was reportedly dependent on only several hundred rapidly expanded clones derived from non-depleted graft cells. The high TCRbeta diversity at day 60 in some patients was ascribed to recipient T cells and intrathymic progenitors that had survived conditioning.

This clonotype showed up just a few times. Its cognate antigen has yet to be identified. One base away there is no much larger clone; base qualities are not given. Here the chain combines TRBV10-3 and TRBJ2-2; the best D guess is TRBD2, with 6 bases matching. The TCR comes from a female patient aged 2-15 years who had a stem cell transplant for aplastic anemia, so the T cells may come from the graft donor. Material: PBMCs, mostly from graft donor cells, obtained 180 days after TCRalphabeta/CD19-depleted stem cell transplant. The CDR3 loop reads CAISRSGNTGELFF. The bases read TGTGCCATCAGTCGTAGCGGAAACACCGGGGAGCTGTTTTTT.